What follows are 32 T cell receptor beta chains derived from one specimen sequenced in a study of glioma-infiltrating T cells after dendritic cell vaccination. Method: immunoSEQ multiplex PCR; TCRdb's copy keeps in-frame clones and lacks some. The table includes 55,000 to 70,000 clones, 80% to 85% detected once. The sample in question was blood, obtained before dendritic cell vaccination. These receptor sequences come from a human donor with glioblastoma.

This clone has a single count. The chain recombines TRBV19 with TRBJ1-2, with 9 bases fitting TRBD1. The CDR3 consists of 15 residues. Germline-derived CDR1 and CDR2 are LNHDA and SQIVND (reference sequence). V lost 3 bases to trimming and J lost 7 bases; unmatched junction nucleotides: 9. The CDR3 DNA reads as TGTGCCAGTAGTATCGTTTGGGACAGGGAGCGTGGCTACACCTTC. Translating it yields CASSIVWDRERGYTF. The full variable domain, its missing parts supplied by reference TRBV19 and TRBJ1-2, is DGGITQSPKYLFRKEGQNVTLSCEQNLNHDAMYWYRQDPGQGLRLIYYSQIVNDFQKGDIAEGYSVSREKKESFPLTVTSAQKNPTAFYLCASSIVWDRERGYTFGSGTRLTVV.

The chain's CDR3 is CASSFWTGGYEQYF. Written as DNA, the CDR3 is TGTGCCAGCAGTTTTTGGACAGGGGGCTACGAGCAGTACTTC. The chain combines TRBV27 with TRBJ2-5; TRBD1 aligns across 10 bases. Judging by the DNA end, TRBJ2-7 fits better; the J call may be wrong. The length of the CDR3 is 14 residues. Germline V gives CDR1 MNHEY, CDR2 SMNVEV (reference sequence).

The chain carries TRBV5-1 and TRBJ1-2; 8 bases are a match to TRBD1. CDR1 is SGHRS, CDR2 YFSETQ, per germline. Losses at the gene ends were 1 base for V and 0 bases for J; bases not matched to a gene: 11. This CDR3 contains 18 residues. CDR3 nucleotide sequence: TGCGCCAGCAGCTTGAGGTCCGCGACAGGGGCTACTAACTATGGCTACACCTTC. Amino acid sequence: CASSLRSATGATNYGYTF.

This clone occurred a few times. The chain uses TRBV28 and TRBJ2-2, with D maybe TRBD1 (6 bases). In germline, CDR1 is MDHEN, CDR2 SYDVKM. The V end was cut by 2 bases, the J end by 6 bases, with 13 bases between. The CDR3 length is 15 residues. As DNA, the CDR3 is TGTGCCAGCAGTTTAAACGCAGGGGTGGCCGGGGAGCTGTTTTTT. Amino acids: CASSLNAGVAGELFF.

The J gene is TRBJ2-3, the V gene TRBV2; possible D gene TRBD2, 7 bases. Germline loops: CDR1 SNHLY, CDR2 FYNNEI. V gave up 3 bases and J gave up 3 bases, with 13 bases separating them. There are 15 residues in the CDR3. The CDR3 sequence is CASSEGGGPTDTQYF. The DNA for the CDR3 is TGTGCCAGCAGTGAGGGGGGGGGCCCGACAGATACGCAGTATTTT.

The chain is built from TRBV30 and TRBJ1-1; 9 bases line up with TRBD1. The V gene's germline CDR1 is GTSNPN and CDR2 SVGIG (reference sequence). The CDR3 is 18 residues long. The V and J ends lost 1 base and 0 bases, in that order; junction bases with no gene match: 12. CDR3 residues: CAWSAVLQGAGLNTEAFF. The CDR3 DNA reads TGTGCCTGGAGTGCGGTCCTACAGGGGGCAGGGTTGAACACTGAAGCTTTCTTT.

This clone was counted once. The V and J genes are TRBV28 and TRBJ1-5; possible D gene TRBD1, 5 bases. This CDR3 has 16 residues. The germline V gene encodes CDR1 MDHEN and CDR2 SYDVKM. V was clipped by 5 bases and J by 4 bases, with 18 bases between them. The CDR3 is CASSPRVGVGNQPQHF. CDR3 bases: TGTGCCAGCAGTCCCCGAGTAGGGGTGGGGAATCAGCCCCAGCATTTT.

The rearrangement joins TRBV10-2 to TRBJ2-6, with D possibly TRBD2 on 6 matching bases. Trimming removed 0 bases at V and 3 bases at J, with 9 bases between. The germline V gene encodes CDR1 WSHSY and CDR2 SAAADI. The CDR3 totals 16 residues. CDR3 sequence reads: CASSESTGVGANVLTF. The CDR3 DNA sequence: TGCGCCAGCAGTGAGTCGACGGGGGTTGGGGCCAACGTCCTGACTTTC.

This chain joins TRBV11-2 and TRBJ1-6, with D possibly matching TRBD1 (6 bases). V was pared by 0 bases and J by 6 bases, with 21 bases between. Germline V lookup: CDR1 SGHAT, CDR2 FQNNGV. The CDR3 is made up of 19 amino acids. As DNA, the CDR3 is TGTGCCAGCAGCTTAGAGCCCGACCTACAGGGAGGGGGTAATTCACCCCTCCACTTT. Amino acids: CASSLEPDLQGGGNSPLHF.

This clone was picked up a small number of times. CDR3 nucleotide sequence: TGTGCCAGCACCCCGCGGGGACTTTCTTCCTACGAGCAGTACTTC. This encodes CASTPRGLSSYEQYF. This rearrangement joins TRBV7-9 to TRBJ2-7; a possible D gene is TRBD2 (6 bases). V dropped 7 bases and J dropped 1 base, with 17 bases sitting between them. The CDR3 is 15 amino acids. Per germline, CDR1 SEHNR and CDR2 FQNEAQ (reference sequence).

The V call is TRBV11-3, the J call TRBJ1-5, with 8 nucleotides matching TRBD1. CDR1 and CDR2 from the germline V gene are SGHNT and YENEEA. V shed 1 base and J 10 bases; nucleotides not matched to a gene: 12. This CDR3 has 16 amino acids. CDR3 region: CASSLVGRGPSSPQHF. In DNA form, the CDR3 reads TGTGCCAGCAGCTTAGTTGGCAGGGGGCCTTCATCTCCCCAGCATTTT. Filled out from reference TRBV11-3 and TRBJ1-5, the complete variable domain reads EAGVVQSPRYKIIEKKQPVAFWCNPISGHNTLYWYLQNLGQGPELLIRYENEEAVDDSQLPKDRFSAERLKGVDSTLKIQPAELGDSAVYLCASSLVGRGPSSPQHFGDGTRLSIL.

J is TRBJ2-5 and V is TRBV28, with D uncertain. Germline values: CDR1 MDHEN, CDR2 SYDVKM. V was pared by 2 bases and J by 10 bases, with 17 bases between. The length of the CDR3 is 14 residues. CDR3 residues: CASSLGLAVADQYF. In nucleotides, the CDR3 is TGTGCCAGCAGTTTAGGTCTCGCGGTGGCGGACCAGTACTTC.

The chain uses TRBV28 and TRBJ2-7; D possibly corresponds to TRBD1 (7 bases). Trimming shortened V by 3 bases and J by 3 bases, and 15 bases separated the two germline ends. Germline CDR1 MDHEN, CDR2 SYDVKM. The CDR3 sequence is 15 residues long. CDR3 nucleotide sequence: TGTGCCAGCAGTTTGCCGGCAGGGGGGATCTACGAGCAGTACTTC. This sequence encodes CASSLPAGGIYEQYF.

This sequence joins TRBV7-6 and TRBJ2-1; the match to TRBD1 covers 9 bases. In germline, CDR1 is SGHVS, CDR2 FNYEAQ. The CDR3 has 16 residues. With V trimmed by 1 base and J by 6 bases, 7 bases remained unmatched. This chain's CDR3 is CASSLVPGTGRNEQFF. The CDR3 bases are TGTGCCAGCAGCTTAGTCCCCGGGACAGGGCGCAATGAGCAGTTCTTC.

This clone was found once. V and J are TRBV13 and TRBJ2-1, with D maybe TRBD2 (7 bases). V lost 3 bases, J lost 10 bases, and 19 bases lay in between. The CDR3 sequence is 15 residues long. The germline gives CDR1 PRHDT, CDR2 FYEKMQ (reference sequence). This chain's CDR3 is CASSLSGGASEEQFF. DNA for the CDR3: TGTGCCAGCAGCTTGAGTGGGGGGGCTTCGGAGGAGCAGTTCTTC.

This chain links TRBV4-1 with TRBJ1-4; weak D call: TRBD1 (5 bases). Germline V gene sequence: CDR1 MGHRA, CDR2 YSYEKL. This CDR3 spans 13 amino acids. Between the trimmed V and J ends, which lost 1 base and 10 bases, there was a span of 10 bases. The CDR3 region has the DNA TGCGCCAGCAGCCAAGTGCTAGGGGTAAAACTGTTTTTT. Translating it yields CASSQVLGVKLFF.

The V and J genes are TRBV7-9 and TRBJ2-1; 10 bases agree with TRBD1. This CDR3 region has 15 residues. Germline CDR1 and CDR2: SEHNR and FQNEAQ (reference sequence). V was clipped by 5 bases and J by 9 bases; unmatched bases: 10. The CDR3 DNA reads TGTGCCAGCAGCCGCCCCGGGACAGGGGACCGTGAGCAGTTCTTC. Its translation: CASSRPGTGDREQFF.

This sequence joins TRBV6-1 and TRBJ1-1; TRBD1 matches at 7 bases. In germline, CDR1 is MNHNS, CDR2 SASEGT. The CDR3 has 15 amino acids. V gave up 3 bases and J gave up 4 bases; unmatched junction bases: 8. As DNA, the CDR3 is TGTGCCAGCAGTGACCCACAGGGGCTGGGCACTGAAGCTTTCTTT. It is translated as CASSDPQGLGTEAFF.

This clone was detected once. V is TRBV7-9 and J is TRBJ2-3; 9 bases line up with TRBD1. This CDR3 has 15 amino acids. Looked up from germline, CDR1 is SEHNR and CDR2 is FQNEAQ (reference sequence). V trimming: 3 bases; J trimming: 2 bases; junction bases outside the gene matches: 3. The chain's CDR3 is CASSFGQGTTDTQYF. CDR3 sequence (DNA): TGTGCCAGCAGCTTCGGACAGGGGACCACAGATACGCAGTATTTT.

CDR3 bases: TGTGCCAGCAGTGAAGCAGGGGCGGCGAACACTGAAGCTTTCTTT. It codes for CASSEAGAANTEAFF. The genes are TRBV2 and TRBJ1-1, with D perhaps matching TRBD1 (5 bases). The V gene lost 0 bases and the J gene lost 1 base, with 9 bases spanning the gap. Per the germline V gene, CDR1 is SNHLY and CDR2 is FYNNEI. The CDR3 runs 15 residues.

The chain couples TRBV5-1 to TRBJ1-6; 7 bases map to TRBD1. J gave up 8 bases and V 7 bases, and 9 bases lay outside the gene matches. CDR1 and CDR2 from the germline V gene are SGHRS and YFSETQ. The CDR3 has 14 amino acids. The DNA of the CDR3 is TGCGCCAGCGGATTACAGGGGTGGGATTCACCCCTCCACTTT. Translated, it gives CASGLQGWDSPLHF.

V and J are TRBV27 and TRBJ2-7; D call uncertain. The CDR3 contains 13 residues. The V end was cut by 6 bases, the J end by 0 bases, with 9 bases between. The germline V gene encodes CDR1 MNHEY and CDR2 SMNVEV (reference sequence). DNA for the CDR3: TGTGCCAGCAGCCTCCTCCCCTCCTACGAGCAGTACTTC. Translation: CASSLLPSYEQYF.

Written as DNA, the CDR3 is TGTGCCAGCAGCCGACAGGGGGCACCTGGCTACACCTTC. Protein: CASSRQGAPGYTF. This chain connects TRBV5-4 to TRBJ1-2, with TRBD1 matching 10 bases. The CDR3 is made up of 13 amino acids. The junction had 4 bases not matched to a gene; V was cut back by 4 bases and J by 7 bases. Germline CDR1 and CDR2: SGHNT and YYREEE (reference sequence).

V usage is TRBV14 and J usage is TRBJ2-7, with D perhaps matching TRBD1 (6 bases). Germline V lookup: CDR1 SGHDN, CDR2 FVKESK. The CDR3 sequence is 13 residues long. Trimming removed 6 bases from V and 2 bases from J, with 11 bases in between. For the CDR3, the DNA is TGTGCCAGCAGTTCCTGGACAGCCTACGAGCAGTACTTC. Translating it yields CASSSWTAYEQYF.

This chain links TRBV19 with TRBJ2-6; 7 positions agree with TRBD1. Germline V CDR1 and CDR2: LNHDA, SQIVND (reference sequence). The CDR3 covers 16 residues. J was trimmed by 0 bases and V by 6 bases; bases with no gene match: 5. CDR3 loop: CASSTTGSSGANVLTF. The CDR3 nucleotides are TGTGCCAGTAGCACGACAGGGAGCTCTGGGGCCAACGTCCTGACTTTC.

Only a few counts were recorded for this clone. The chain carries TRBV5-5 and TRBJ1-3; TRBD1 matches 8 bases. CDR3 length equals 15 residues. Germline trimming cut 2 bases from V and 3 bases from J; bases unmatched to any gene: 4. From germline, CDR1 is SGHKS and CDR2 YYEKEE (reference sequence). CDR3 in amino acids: CASSLGQGFGNTIYF. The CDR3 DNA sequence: TGTGCCAGCAGCTTAGGACAGGGATTTGGAAACACCATATATTTT.

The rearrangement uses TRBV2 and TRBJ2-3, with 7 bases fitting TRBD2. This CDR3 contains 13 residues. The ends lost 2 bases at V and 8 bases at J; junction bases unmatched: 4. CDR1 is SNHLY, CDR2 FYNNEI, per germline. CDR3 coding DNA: TGTGCCAGCAGTGAAACCCCTAGCGGTACGCAGTATTTT. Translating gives CASSETPSGTQYF.

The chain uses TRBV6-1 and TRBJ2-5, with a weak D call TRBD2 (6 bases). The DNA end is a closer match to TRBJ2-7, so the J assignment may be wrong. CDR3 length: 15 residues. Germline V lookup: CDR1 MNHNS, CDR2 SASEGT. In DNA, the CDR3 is TGTGCCAGCAGTGAAATCGGGCGAGCGGGCTACGAGCAGTACTTC. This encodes CASSEIGRAGYEQYF.

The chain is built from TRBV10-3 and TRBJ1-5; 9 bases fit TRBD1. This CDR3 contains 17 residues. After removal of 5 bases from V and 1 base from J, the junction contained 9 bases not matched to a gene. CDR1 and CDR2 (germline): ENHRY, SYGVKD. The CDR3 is CAISSGTGFTSNQPQHF. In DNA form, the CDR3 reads TGTGCCATCAGTTCTGGGACAGGGTTTACCAGCAATCAGCCCCAGCATTTT.

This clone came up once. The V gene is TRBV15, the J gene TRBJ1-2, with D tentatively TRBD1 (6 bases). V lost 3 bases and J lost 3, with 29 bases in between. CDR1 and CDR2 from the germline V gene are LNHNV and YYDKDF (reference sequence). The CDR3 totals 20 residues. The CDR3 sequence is CATSSPTSGVMTDFYYGYTF. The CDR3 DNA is TGTGCCACCAGCAGCCCGACATCAGGGGTCATGACGGACTTCTACTATGGCTACACCTTC.

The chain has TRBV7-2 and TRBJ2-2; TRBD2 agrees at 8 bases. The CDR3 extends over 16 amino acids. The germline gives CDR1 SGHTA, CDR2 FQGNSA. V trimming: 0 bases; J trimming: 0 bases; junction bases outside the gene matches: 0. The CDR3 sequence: CASSLASGANTGELFF. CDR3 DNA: TGTGCCAGCAGCTTAGCTAGCGGGGCGAACACCGGGGAGCTGTTTTTT. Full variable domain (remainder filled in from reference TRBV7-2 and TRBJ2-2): GAGVSQSPSNKVTEKGKDVELRCDPISGHTALYWYRQSLGQGLEFLIYFQGNSAPDKSGLPSDRFSAERTGGSVSTLTIQRTQQEDSAVYLCASSLASGANTGELFFGEGSRLTVL.

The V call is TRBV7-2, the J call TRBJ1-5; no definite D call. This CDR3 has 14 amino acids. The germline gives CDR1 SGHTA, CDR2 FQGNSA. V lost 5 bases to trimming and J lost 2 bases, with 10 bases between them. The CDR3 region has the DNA TGTGCCAGCAGCCCGACACCAGGCAATCAGCCCCAGCATTTT. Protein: CASSPTPGNQPQHF.